This TCR beta chain comes out of a study of shared clonotypes between healthy human individuals. Study-wide results and limits: What rarefaction showed was incomplete sorted-subset sequencing despite large depth.

Assay: immunoSEQ multiplex PCR; the TCRdb copy retains only in-frame clones and omits some. The sample includes millions of clones, about 95% of them seen just once. CD45RO-negative CD8 cells positively selected for CCR7 made up the naive population, which excluded terminally differentiated effector memory CD45RA+ cells. Trimming pared 4 bases from V and 5 bases from J, leaving 18 bases between. CDR1 SGDLS and CDR2 YYNGEE come from the germline V gene. The CDR3 covers 16 residues. This clone was detected once. Its antigen is not identified. The sample was naive CD8+ T cells sorted from blood. The rearrangement uses TRBV9 and TRBJ1-4; possible D gene TRBD1, 5 bases. The clonotype comes from a man aged 18 to 30 in good health. CDR3 coding DNA: TGTGCCAGCAGCCCCCGAGCGAGGGGCTTAAATGAAAAACTGTTTTTT. Translation: CASSPRARGLNEKLFF.